This T cell receptor beta chain was documented in a study of radiotherapy plus CTLA-4 blockade in lung cancer listed by TCRdb under 2018. As for the study more broadly: Among enrolled patients, 18% had an objective response and 31% reached disease control.

Of note for this clone: The antigen this receptor binds is unknown. Per-base qualities were not stored, and no clone one base away is much larger.

What the research found in general, with its limitations: TCR clones derived from tumors expanded in peripheral blood after treatment with radiotherapy and ipilimumab. The strongest predictors of response were reported to be early dynamic shifts in blood T cell clones along with a rise in serum interferon-beta following radiation.

From a lookup of the germline V gene (reference sequence), CDR1 and CDR2 are LNHDA and SQIVND. The CDR3, from cysteine to phenylalanine, totals 14 residues. Here the CDR3 DNA is all that survives: 42 bases in frame from base 1. Between the V and J ends, shortened by 11 bases and 0 bases respectively, the junction contains 14 bases. The study evaluated CTLA-4 blockade (ipilimumab) given together with focal radiation therapy in patients who had chemo-refractory metastatic non-small-cell lung cancer. The library was obtained by the immunoSEQ multiplex PCR assay. TCRdb mirrors the immuneACCESS table, restricted to in-frame sequences. Some clones are absent from its copies; in checked studies, under half trace to an unresolved V gene, and the reason for the others is unknown. The sample profile shows about 56,000 clones; roughly 80% of them were found once. The top ten clonotypes cover approximately 17% of the sample.

The material was peripheral blood, obtained from a patient treated with radiotherapy plus ipilimumab. This clonotype was sampled from a human donor with non-small cell lung cancer who had a complete response to radiotherapy plus ipilimumab. Rearrangement joined TRBV19 to TRBJ1-3, with a weak D call of TRBD1 (5 bases match). The CDR3 protein: CASLPGISGNTIYF. The DNA reads as follows: TGTGCCTCCTTGCCAGGGATCTCTGGAAACACCATATATTTT.